The clone carrying this T cell receptor beta chain was seen at least ten times. Its antigen is currently unknown. These data originate in a study of neurological immune-mediated disorders. Study outcomes and limitations: Multiple sclerosis was found to have the least TCR clonal expansion, below healthy controls, and HTLV-1-associated myelopathy the most.

In TCRdb, the 5' RACE reads were re-called with MiXCR into one record per CDR3 protein. The table shows about 30,000 distinct CDR3 sequences, with approximately 5% occurring only once. CDR1 is DFQATT and CDR2 is SNEGSKA in the germline V gene (reference sequence). The CDR3 covers 15 residues. V shed 3 bases, J shed 9 bases, and the junction held 12 bases outside the gene matches. The sequenced sample was CD4+ T cells from blood. The chain joins TRBV20-1 to TRBJ2-4; 9 bases are shared with TRBD2. This TCR derives from a woman in her fifties or sixties in good health. CDR3 sequence: CSASLGSSGEGIQYF. The CDR3 coding sequence is TGCAGTGCTAGTTTGGGTTCTAGCGGGGAGGGCATTCAGTACTTC.